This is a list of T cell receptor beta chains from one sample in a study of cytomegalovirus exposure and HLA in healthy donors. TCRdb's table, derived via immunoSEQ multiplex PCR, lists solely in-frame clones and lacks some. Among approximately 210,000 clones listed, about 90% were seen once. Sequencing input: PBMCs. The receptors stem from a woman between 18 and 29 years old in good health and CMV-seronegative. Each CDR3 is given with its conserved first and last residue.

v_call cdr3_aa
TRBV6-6 CASTKDRAMNEQYF
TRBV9 CASSVDHRGFGEAFF
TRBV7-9 CASSSTYGYTF
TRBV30 CAWGGSGNTIYF
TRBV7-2 CASSEPRTSARSYEQYF
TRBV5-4 CASSSGIELSYNEQFF
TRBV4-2 CASSQDWGTRVDEQFF
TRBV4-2 CASSQAAFQTGVSDEQYF
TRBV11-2 CASSLVDAGTGPYEQYF
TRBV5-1 CASGRSAERAFF
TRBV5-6 CASSFPTGREDGYTF
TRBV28 CASSTLAGGPHTQYF
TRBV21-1 CASPDRGNQPQHF
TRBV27 CASSLISSSSEQYF
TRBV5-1 CASSLSPGTNSYNEQFF
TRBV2 CASLGQGAKNIQYF
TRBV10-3 CAISDLTPSGLAGVYEQYF
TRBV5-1 CASSLPGSTDTQYF
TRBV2 CASSPDSFSGNEQFF
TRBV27 CASSSTGVYEQYF
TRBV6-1 CASRPRGSSYEQYF
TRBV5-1 CASSLLLAQNSYNEQFF
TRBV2 CARDRMGGANGYTF
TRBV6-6 CASRLGQENTEAFF
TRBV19 CASSIAYGAYNQPQHF
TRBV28 CGSLRTNYGYTF
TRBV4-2 CASSPPGGALQPQHF
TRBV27 CASSLSMYSRSYGYTF
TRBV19 CASSMTSGEYNEQFF
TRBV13 CASIWRRGGAETQYF
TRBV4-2 CASSPPKGLGTDTQYF
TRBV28 CASSLWEDTEAFF
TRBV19 CASSIGGMGTDTQYF
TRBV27 CASWGWQGISYEQYF
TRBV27 CASREDRIDTQYF
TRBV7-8 CASSPPGMRYEQYF
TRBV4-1 CASSQEGAITEAFF
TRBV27 CASSLSQEYYEQYF
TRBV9 CASSVGSGGAYEQYF
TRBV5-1 CASSLGDRGLSQFF
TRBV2 CASSVPGRGQYF
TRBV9 CASSPSGSSTDTQYF
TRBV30 CAWRGGELVSSTDTQYF
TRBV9 CASSVVERGLDEQFF
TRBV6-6 CASSYSGTGGWETQYF
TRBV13 CASSLASTDTQYF
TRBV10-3 CAISEVRAGSNQPQHF
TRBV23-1 CASSQPNEQGGGKTYNEQFF
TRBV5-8 CASSWQAGANYEQYF